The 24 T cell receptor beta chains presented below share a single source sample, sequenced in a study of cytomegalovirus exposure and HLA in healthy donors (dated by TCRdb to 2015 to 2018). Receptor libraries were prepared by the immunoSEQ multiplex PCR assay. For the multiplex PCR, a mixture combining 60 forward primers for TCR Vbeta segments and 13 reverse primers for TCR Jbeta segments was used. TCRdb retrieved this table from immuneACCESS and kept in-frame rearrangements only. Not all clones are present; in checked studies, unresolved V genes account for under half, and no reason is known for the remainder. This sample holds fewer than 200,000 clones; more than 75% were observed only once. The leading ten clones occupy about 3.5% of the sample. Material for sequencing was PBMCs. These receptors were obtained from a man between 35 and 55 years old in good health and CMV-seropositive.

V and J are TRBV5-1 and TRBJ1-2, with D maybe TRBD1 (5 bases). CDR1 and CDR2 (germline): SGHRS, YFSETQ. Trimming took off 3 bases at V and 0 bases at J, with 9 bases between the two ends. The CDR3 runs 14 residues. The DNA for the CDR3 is TGCGCCAGCAGCTCCAGGGTTTCTAACTATGGCTACACCTTC. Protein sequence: CASSSRVSNYGYTF.

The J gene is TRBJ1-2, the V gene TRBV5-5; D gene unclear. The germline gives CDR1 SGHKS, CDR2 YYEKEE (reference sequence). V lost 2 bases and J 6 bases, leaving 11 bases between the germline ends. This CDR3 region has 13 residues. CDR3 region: CASSFLTRDGYTF. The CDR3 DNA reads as TGTGCCAGCAGCTTTTTAACCCGGGATGGCTACACCTTC.

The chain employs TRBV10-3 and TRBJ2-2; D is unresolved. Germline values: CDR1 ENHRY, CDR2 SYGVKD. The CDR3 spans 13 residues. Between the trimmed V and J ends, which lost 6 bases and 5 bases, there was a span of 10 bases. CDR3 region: CAIRGPGTGELFF. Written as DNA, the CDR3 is TGTGCCATCAGGGGTCCCGGGACCGGGGAGCTGTTTTTT.

The CDR3 here is CASSTGTSVRETQYF. The CDR3 coding sequence is TGTGCCAGTAGCACCGGGACTAGCGTTCGGGAGACCCAGTACTTC. The gene calls are TRBV19 and TRBJ2-5; 10 nucleotides line up with TRBD2. CDR1 and CDR2 from the germline V gene are LNHDA and SQIVND (reference sequence). This CDR3 comprises 15 residues. With 6 bases clipped from V and 5 bases from J, the junction kept 9 bases outside the gene matches.

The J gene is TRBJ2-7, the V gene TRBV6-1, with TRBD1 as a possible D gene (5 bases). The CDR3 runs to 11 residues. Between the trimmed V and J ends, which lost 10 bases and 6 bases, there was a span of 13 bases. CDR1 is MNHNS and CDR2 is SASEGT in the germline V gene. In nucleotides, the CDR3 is TGTGCCACCGGTCCAGGGCTCGAGCAGTACTTC. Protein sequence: CATGPGLEQYF.

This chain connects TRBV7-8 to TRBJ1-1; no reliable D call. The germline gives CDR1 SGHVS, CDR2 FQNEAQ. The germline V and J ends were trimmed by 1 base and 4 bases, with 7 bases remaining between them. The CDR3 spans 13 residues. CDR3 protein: CASSLVEGTEAFF. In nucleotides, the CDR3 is TGTGCCAGCAGCTTAGTTGAGGGCACTGAAGCTTTCTTT. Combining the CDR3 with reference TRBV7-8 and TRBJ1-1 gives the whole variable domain GAGVSQSPRYKVAKRGQDVALRCDPISGHVSLFWYQQALGQGPEFLTYFQNEAQLDKSGLPSDRFFAERPEGSVSTLKIQRTQQEDSAVYLCASSLVEGTEAFFGQGTRLTVV.

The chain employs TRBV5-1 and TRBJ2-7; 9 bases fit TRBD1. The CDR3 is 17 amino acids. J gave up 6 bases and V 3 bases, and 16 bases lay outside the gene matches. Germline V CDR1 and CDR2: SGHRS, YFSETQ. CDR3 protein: CASSSVGGQGSAGEQYF. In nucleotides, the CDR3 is TGCGCCAGCAGCTCCGTCGGGGGACAGGGCTCAGCGGGCGAGCAGTACTTC.

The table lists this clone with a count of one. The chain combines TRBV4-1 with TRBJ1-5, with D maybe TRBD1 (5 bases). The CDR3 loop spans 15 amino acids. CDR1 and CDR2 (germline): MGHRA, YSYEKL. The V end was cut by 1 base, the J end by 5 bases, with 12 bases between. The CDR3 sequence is CASSQAQGSHQPQHF. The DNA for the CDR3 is TGCGCCAGCAGCCAAGCGCAGGGTTCGCATCAGCCCCAGCATTTT.

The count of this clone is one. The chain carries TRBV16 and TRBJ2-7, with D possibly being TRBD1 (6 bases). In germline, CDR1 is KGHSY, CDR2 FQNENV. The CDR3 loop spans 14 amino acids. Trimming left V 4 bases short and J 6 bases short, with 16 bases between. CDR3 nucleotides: TGTGCCAGCAGCCTCCTAAATTTAGGGGGCGAGCAGTACTTC. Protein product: CASSLLNLGGEQYF.

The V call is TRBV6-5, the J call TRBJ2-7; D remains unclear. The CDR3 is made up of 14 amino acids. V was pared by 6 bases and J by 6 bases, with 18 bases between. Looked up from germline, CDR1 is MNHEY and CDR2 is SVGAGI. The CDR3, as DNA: TGTGCCAGCAGCGAACCCTCGCGACGGGTCGAGCAGTACTTC. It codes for CASSEPSRRVEQYF.

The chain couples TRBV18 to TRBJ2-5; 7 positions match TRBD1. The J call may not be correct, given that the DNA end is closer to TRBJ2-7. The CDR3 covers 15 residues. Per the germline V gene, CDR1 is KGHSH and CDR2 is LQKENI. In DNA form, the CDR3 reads TGTGCCAGCTCACCACCGGGACAGCCAATCTACGAGCAGTACTTC. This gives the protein CASSPPGQPIYEQYF.

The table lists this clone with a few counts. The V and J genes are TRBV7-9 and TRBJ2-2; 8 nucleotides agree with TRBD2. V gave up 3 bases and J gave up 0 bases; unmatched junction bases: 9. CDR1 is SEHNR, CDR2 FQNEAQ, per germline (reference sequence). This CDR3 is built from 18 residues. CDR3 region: CASSLKGAGGANTGELFF. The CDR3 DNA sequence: TGTGCCAGCAGCTTGAAAGGGGCGGGAGGCGCGAACACCGGGGAGCTGTTTTTT.

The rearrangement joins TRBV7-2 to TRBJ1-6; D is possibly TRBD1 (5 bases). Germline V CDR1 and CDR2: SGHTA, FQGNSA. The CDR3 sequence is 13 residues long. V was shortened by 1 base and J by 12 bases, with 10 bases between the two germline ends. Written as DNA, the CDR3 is TGTGCCAGCAGCTTAGGTTCAGGGTTACCCCTCCACTTT. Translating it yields CASSLGSGLPLHF.

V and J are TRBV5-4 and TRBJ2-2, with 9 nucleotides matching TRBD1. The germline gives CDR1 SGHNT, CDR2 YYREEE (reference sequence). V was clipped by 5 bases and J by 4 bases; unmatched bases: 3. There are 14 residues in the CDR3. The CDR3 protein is CASRGQGGTGELFF. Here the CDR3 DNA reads TGTGCCAGCAGGGGACAGGGTGGCACCGGGGAGCTGTTTTTT.

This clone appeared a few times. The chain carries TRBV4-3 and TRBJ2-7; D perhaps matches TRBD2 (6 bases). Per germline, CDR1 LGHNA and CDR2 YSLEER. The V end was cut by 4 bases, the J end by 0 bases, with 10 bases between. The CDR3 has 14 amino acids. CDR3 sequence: CASSPGRTSYEQYF. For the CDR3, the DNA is TGCGCCAGCAGCCCTGGGAGGACCTCCTACGAGCAGTACTTC.

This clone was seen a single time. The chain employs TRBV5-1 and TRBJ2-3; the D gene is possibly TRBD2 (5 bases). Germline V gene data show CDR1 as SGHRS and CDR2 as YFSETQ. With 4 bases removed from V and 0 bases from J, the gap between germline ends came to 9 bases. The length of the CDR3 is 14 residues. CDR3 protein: CASSTGESTDTQYF. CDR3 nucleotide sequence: TGCGCCAGCAGCACTGGGGAGAGCACAGATACGCAGTATTTT.

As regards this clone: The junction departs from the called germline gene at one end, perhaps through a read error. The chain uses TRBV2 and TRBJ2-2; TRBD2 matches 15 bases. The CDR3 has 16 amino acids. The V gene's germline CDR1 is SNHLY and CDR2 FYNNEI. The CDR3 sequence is CVSSWTSGRAVGELFF. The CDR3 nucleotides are TGTGTCAGCAGCTGGACTAGCGGGAGGGCTGTCGGGGAGCTGTTTTTT.

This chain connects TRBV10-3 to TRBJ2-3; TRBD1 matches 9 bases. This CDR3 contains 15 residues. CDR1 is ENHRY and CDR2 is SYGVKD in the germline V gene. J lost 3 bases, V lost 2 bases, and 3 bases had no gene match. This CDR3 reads CAISEGGQGTDTQYF. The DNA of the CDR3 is TGTGCCATCAGTGAGGGGGGACAGGGAACAGATACGCAGTATTTT.

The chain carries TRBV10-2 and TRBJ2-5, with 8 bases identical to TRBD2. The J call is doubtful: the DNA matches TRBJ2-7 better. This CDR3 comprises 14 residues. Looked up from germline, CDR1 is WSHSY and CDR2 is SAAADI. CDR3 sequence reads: CASSLKRERGEQYF. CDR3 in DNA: TGCGCCAGCAGTCTTAAGCGGGAGAGAGGCGAGCAGTACTTC.

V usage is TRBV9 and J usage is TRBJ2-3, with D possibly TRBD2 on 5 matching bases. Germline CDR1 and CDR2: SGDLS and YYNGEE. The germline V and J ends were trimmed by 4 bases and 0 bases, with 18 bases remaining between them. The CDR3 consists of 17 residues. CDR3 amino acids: CASSLFLSASSTDTQYF. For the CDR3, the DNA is TGTGCCAGCAGCCTATTCCTTAGCGCTTCCAGCACAGATACGCAGTATTTT.

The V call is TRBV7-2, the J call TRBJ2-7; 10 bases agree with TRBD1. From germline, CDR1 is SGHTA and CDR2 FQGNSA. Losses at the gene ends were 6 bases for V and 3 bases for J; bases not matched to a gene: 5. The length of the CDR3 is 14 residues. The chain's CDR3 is CASRRQGAVYEQYF. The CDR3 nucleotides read TGTGCCAGCAGGAGACAGGGGGCGGTCTACGAGCAGTACTTC.

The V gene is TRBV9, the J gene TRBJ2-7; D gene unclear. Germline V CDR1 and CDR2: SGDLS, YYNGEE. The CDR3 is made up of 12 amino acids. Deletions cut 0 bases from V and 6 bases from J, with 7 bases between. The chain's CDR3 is CASSVDYGEQYF. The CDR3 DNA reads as TGTGCCAGCAGCGTAGATTACGGCGAGCAGTACTTC.

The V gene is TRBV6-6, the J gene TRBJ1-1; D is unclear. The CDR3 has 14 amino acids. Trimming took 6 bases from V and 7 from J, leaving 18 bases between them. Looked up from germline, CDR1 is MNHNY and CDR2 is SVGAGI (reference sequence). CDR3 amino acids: CASSRDGISNEAFF. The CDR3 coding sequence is TGTGCCAGCAGCCGCGACGGGATTTCGAATGAAGCTTTCTTT.

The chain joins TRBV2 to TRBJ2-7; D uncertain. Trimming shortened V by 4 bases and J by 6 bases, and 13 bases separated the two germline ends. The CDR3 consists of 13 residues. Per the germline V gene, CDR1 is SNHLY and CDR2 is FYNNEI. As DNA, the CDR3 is TGTGCCAGCAGTGCAAGTAGTTTTGGCGAGCAGTACTTC. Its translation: CASSASSFGEQYF.